The 18 T cell receptor beta chains listed next were all sequenced from one sample in a study of long-term antiretroviral therapy in people with HIV. Investigators performed immunoSEQ version v3.0 at survey level. The method was immunoSEQ multiplex PCR; TCRdb's version includes in-frame clones alone and lacks a portion of them. The table lists roughly 28,000 clones, about 95% of them singletons. Sequencing used unsorted PBMCs, obtained 6 to 6.5 years after starting antiretroviral therapy. These receptors all stem from a man in his thirties or forties with HIV.

This chain connects TRBV29-1 to TRBJ2-3; a weak D match, TRBD1 (6 bases). This CDR3 is built from 13 residues. From germline, CDR1 is SQVTM and CDR2 ANQGSEA. The ends were cut back, 8 bases at V and 5 bases at J, with 17 bases in the middle. The CDR3 sequence is CSMNLQGEDTQYF. CDR3 DNA sequence: TGCAGCATGAACCTACAGGGTGAAGATACGCAGTATTTT.

The chain's CDR3 is CASSSTPGLAVGELFF. As DNA, the CDR3 is TGTGCCAGCAGTTCAACGCCGGGACTAGCGGTCGGGGAGCTGTTTTTT. The chain is built from TRBV6-5 and TRBJ2-2; TRBD2 aligns across 11 bases. The CDR3 has 16 amino acids. Unmatched junction bases numbered 8, after V lost 4 bases and J lost 7 bases. Germline values: CDR1 MNHEY, CDR2 SVGAGI.

This chain connects TRBV5-1 to TRBJ1-1; D is undetermined. This CDR3 spans 14 amino acids. CDR1 SGHRS and CDR2 YFSETQ come from the germline V gene. V shed 0 bases and J shed 1 base, with 7 bases lying between them. Written as DNA, the CDR3 is TGCGCCAGCAGCTTGGTTCAGACGAACACTGAAGCTTTCTTT. Its protein product is CASSLVQTNTEAFF.

The CDR3 coding sequence is TGCGCCAGCAAGGGACAGGGCGACACTGAAGCTTTCTTT. This translates into CASKGQGDTEAFF. The chain recombines TRBV5-1 with TRBJ1-1; TRBD1 matches 9 bases. This CDR3 is built from 13 residues. The ends lost 6 bases at V and 3 bases at J; junction bases unmatched: 3. Germline V CDR1 and CDR2: SGHRS, YFSETQ.

This chain uses TRBV5-1 with TRBJ1-1; D unresolved. Germline V gene sequence: CDR1 SGHRS, CDR2 YFSETQ. Trimming took 0 bases from V and 0 from J, leaving 6 bases between them. The CDR3 spans 14 residues. As DNA, the CDR3 is TGCGCCAGCAGCTTGGACAGCATGAACACTGAAGCTTTCTTT. Translated: CASSLDSMNTEAFF.

The chain joins TRBV7-3 to TRBJ2-7; 7 bases fit TRBD1. The CDR3 loop spans 15 amino acids. Germline trimming cut 1 base from V and 0 bases from J; bases unmatched to any gene: 3. The germline V gene encodes CDR1 SGHTA and CDR2 FQGTGA. CDR3 amino acids: CASSLRDSSSYEQYF. The DNA of the CDR3 is TGTGCCAGCAGCTTAAGGGACAGCAGCTCCTACGAGCAGTACTTC. Full variable domain (rest looked up from reference TRBV7-3 and TRBJ2-7): GAGVSQTPSNKVTEKGKYVELRCDPISGHTALYWYRQSLGQGPEFLIYFQGTGAADDSGLPNDRFFAVRPEGSVSTLKIQRTERGDSAVYLCASSLRDSSSYEQYFGPGTRLTVT.

V is TRBV13 and J is TRBJ2-3; a possible D gene is TRBD2 (5 bases). The ends were cut back, 2 bases at V and 0 bases at J, with 12 bases in the middle. Germline V lookup: CDR1 PRHDT, CDR2 FYEKMQ (reference sequence). This CDR3 is built from 16 residues. The CDR3 is CASSLTGVPSTDTQYF. The CDR3 nucleotides are TGTGCCAGCAGCTTAACCGGGGTCCCTAGCACAGATACGCAGTATTTT.

This rearrangement joins TRBV19 to TRBJ2-4; 11 nucleotides match TRBD2. The CDR3 runs 17 residues. The ends lost 8 bases at V and 10 bases at J; junction bases unmatched: 19. Germline V CDR1 and CDR2: LNHDA, SQIVND (reference sequence). CDR3 nucleotide sequence: TGTGCCAGTTCCTCCCGGACTAGCGGGCCTCGGGGTGCTATTCAGTACTTC. Translation: CASSSRTSGPRGAIQYF.

The V and J genes are TRBV6-5 and TRBJ2-3, with a weak D call TRBD2 (6 bases). The CDR3 is made up of 14 amino acids. Germline V gene lookup returns CDR1 MNHEY and CDR2 SVGAGI. Trimming took off 5 bases at V and 4 bases at J, with 13 bases between the two ends. DNA of the CDR3: TGTGCCAGCAGTCCGGGTCCGGGGGCAGATACGCAGTATTTT. This gives the protein CASSPGPGADTQYF.

This rearrangement joins TRBV6-6 to TRBJ1-5; possible D gene TRBD1, 5 bases. Trimming pared 6 bases from V and 6 bases from J, leaving 18 bases between. Germline-derived CDR1 and CDR2 are MNHNY and SVGAGI (reference sequence). CDR3 size: 15 residues. The CDR3 DNA sequence: TGTGCCAGCAGCCAGATGGTAGGGGTTGGTCAGCCCCAGCATTTT. It codes for CASSQMVGVGQPQHF.

The gene calls are TRBV7-9 and TRBJ2-7; 12 bases match TRBD2. The CDR3 loop spans 17 amino acids. V gave up 5 bases and J gave up 2 bases; unmatched junction bases: 10. Germline V gene lookup returns CDR1 SEHNR and CDR2 FQNEAQ (reference sequence). CDR3 nucleotides: TGTGCCAGCAGCCGACCGGGACTAGCGGGTATAACCTACGAGCAGTACTTC. This encodes CASSRPGLAGITYEQYF.

This chain joins TRBV28 and TRBJ2-4; no clear D gene. Germline V gene sequence: CDR1 MDHEN, CDR2 SYDVKM. The CDR3 is 14 residues long. Trimming removed 5 bases at V and 0 bases at J, with 8 bases between. The CDR3 bases are TGTGCCAGCAGTCCCGACGGAGCCAAAAACATTCAGTACTTC. Translating gives CASSPDGAKNIQYF.

The chain has TRBV5-1 and TRBJ1-4; 11 bases map to TRBD1. V shed 3 bases and J 7 bases; nucleotides not matched to a gene: 2. The V gene's germline CDR1 is SGHRS and CDR2 YFSETQ. The CDR3 contains 14 residues. CDR3 DNA sequence: TGCGCCAGCAGCTGGACAGGGGGCATTGAAAAACTGTTTTTT. Translated, it gives CASSWTGGIEKLFF.

V usage is TRBV29-1 and J usage is TRBJ2-3; TRBD2 matches at 15 bases. The CDR3 runs 19 residues. Germline V lookup: CDR1 SQVTM, CDR2 ANQGSEA. Trimming at V came to 3 bases and at J to 6 bases, leaving 16 bases not matched to a gene. Here the CDR3 DNA reads TGCAGCGTTGAGTCCGTACGGACTAGCGGGAGGGCCACTGGTGATACGCAGTATTTT. Its protein product is CSVESVRTSGRATGDTQYF.

V and J are TRBV7-3 and TRBJ2-3, with TRBD1 matching 8 bases. The CDR3 covers 16 residues. Germline loops: CDR1 SGHTA, CDR2 FQGTGA. Trimming cost V 2 bases and J 3 bases; bases outside gene matches: 7. CDR3 nucleotide sequence: TGTGCCAGCAGCTTAGGACAGGGCACCAATACAGATACGCAGTATTTT. This encodes CASSLGQGTNTDTQYF.

This chain uses TRBV19 with TRBJ1-2, with D unresolved. Germline CDR1 reads LNHDA; CDR2 reads SQIVND (reference sequence). This CDR3 has 15 amino acids. V lost 8 bases, J lost 5 bases, and 21 bases lay in between. The CDR3 DNA follows: TGTGCCAGTGGGAGTGGGCCAGAAAATGCTTATGGCTACACCTTC. This sequence encodes CASGSGPENAYGYTF.

The chain recombines TRBV30 with TRBJ2-7; D remains ambiguous. CDR1 is GTSNPN, CDR2 SVGIG, per germline (reference sequence). The ends were cut back, 0 bases at V and 2 bases at J, with 5 bases in the middle. The CDR3 consists of 12 residues. CDR3 in amino acids: CAWSVHPYEQYF. CDR3 nucleotide sequence: TGTGCCTGGAGTGTACATCCCTACGAGCAGTACTTC. Complete variable domain (other parts from reference TRBV30 and TRBJ2-7): SQTIHQWPATLVQPVGSPLSLECTVEGTSNPNLYWYRQAAGRGLQLLFYSVGIGQISSEVPQNLSASRPQDRQFILSSKKLLLSDSGFYLCAWSVHPYEQYFGPGTRLTVT.

The J gene is TRBJ1-6, the V gene TRBV30; D not certain. The germline gives CDR1 GTSNPN, CDR2 SVGIG (reference sequence). V was trimmed by 0 bases and J by 10 bases, leaving 7 bases between them. This CDR3 has 12 residues. CDR3 in DNA: TGTGCCTGGAGTGTAAATGAATCACCCCTCCACTTT. Amino acid sequence: CAWSVNESPLHF.